A single sample gave rise to the 5 T cell receptor beta chains below, sequenced in a study of blood T cell repertoires in COVID-19. TCRdb's copy holds only in-frame clones and misses some; the assay was immunoSEQ multiplex PCR. Of over 200,000 clones in the sample, roughly 86% were seen once. Sequencing used peripheral blood. The source is a woman aged 40 to 50 with acute or convalescent COVID-19.

As for this clone: The sample carries other DNA sequences with the same CDR3. The chain recombines TRBV27 with TRBJ1-6, with 8 bases aligning to TRBD1. The germline CDR1 and CDR2 sequences are MNHEY and SMNVEV (reference sequence). The J segment lost 11 bases and the V segment lost 4 bases, leaving 10 bases of the junction unmatched. The length of the CDR3 is 15 residues. CDR3 loop: CASSSLAQGGPPLHF. The CDR3 bases are TGTGCCAGCAGTTCCCTGGCACAGGGGGGCCCACCCCTCCACTTT.

The chain combines TRBV3-1 (or the pseudogene TRBV3-2) with TRBJ2-3, with D possibly being TRBD2 (6 bases). Germline V gives CDR1 LGHDT, CDR2 YNNKEL (reference sequence). V was cut by 4 bases and J by 2 bases, with 19 bases left in between. The CDR3 extends over 17 amino acids. CDR3 protein: CASSPYGAGGATDTQYF. CDR3 bases: TGTGCCAGCAGCCCATATGGAGCCGGAGGGGCCACAGATACGCAGTATTTT.

The chain employs TRBV4-1 and TRBJ1-1, with D maybe TRBD1 (5 bases). V gave up 3 bases and J gave up 11 bases, with 16 bases separating them. CDR1 is MGHRA and CDR2 is YSYEKL in the germline V gene. The CDR3 has 13 amino acids. The CDR3 bases are TGCGCCAGCAGCCAGGGTCTTGGGGGGGTGGCTTTCTTT. This translates into CASSQGLGGVAFF.

This sequence joins TRBV20-1 and TRBJ2-1; D unclear. The CDR3 length is 11 residues. CDR1 DFQATT and CDR2 SNEGSKA come from the germline V gene (reference sequence). The V end was cut by 5 bases, the J end by 2 bases, with 4 bases between. CDR3 nucleotides: TGCAGTGCTTTCACCTACAATGAGCAGTTCTTC. It specifies CSAFTYNEQFF.

Here the CDR3 reads CASSQGGIDQDYGYTF. The CDR3 DNA sequence: TGCGCCAGCAGCCAAGGAGGGATCGATCAGGACTATGGCTACACCTTC. The V gene is TRBV4-3, the J gene TRBJ1-2, with unresolved D. Trimming left V 1 base short and J 3 bases short, with 15 bases between. This CDR3 region has 16 residues. Germline V gene sequence: CDR1 LGHNA, CDR2 YSLEER.